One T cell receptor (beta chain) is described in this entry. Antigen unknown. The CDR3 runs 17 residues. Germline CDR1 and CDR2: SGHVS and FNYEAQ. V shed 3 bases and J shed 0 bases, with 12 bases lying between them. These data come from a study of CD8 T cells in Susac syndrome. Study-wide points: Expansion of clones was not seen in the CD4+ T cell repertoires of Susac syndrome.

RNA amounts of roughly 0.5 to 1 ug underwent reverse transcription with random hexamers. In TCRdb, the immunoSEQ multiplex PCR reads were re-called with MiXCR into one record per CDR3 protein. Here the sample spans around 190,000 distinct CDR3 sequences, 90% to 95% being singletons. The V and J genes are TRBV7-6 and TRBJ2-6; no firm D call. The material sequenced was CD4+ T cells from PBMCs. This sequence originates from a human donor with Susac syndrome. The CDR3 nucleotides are TGTGCCAGCAGCTTTGGTGGATCGAACTCTGGGGCCAACGTCCTGACTTTC. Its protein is CASSFGGSNSGANVLTF.